The text below deals with one T cell receptor (beta chain). The antigen is not known. This record belongs to a study of blood T cells in healthy people across ages. A J-beta primer mix and a sample-barcoded 5' primer were used in a second PCR of roughly 6 to 12 cycles. Carrying 12 random nucleotides, a template-switch adaptor labeled each individual cDNA molecule. TCRdb re-called the 5' RACE reads with MiXCR, one entry per CDR3 protein. Of 1.2 million to 1.5 million distinct CDR3 sequences in the sample, 35% to 45% were seen once. Notes on the study in general: Strongly correlated with naive T cell percentage was TCR beta diversity. As age increased, TCR beta diversity per million T cells fell in a roughly linear fashion.

The material sequenced was blood. This receptor was identified in a young woman in good health.

The CDR3 nucleotides are TGCGCCAGCAGCTTGGTGCCGGGTACCCACGAGCAGTACTTC. Translated: CASSLVPGTHEQYF. V is TRBV5-1 and J is TRBJ2-4; D remains ambiguous. The DNA matches TRBJ2-7 better at its end, which makes the J call doubtful. Germline CDR1 SGHRS, CDR2 YFSETQ. The CDR3 loop spans 14 amino acids.